Listed here is a single T cell receptor beta chain. The protocol was immunoSEQ multiplex PCR, while the TCRdb copy is restricted to in-frame clones and leaves out a portion. The data hold about 400,000 clones, with 88% observed a single time. The data were obtained in a study of blood T cell repertoires in COVID-19. Study overall: The analysed material was cDNA or gDNA that came from T cells, B-cell-depleted T cells, or PBMCs.

Across about 22 US areas, participants ranged in age from 18 to 89 years. Germline loops: CDR1 SGHAT, CDR2 FQNNGV. The CDR3 is made up of 15 amino acids. V shed 1 base, J shed 6 bases, and the junction held 6 bases outside the gene matches. The TCR was taken from a woman between 40 and 55 years old with acute COVID-19. The rearrangement links TRBV11-2 to TRBJ2-7; the match to TRBD1 covers 10 bases. Sequenced: PBMCs or T cells enriched from blood (not recorded which). The CDR3: CASSLAPGTGVEQYF. CDR3 coding DNA: TGTGCCAGCAGCTTAGCCCCCGGGACAGGGGTCGAGCAGTACTTC.